This T cell receptor (beta chain) derives from a study of blood T cell repertoires in COVID-19. Background on the study: From the United States, Italy and Spain came samples of acute and convalescent COVID-19. Nucleic acid was either cDNA or gDNA, and it came from T cells, B-cell-depleted T cells, or PBMCs.

Patients from Seattle were sampled longitudinally, starting during active infection. Profiling relied on immunoSEQ multiplex PCR, and the TCRdb table lists in-frame clones only, not all of them. Seen here are tens of thousands of clones, approximately 88% observed once, and the top ten hold about 5.5%. The source is a man aged 60 to 69 with COVID-19, enrolled during active disease. Sequencing was performed on peripheral blood.

CDR3 in amino acids: CARGWIGDRVRSEAFF. CDR3 nucleotide sequence: TGCGCCAGGGGGTGGATAGGGGACAGGGTACGCTCTGAAGCTTTCTTT. This chain links TRBV10-1 with TRBJ1-1, with 9 bases matching TRBD1. The CDR3 covers 16 residues. The germline gives CDR1 WNHNN, CDR2 SYGVQD (reference sequence). With 9 bases clipped from V and 6 bases from J, the junction kept 17 bases outside the gene matches.